The rows below give T cell receptor beta chains drawn from one sample of a study of cytomegalovirus exposure and HLA in healthy donors. The repertoire was sequenced with immunoSEQ multiplex PCR; TCRdb's copy has only in-frame clones and lacks some. The sample has 150,000 to 200,000 clones, around 81% seen once; the top ten hold roughly 1.5%. Sequenced material: PBMCs. The source of these receptors is a man in his forties or fifties in good health and CMV-seronegative. The CDR3 runs from the conserved cysteine through the conserved F or W. A D gene is named only where the DNA matches it firmly. The listing skips clone size in some rows; elsewhere it reads once, few, many or a size class.

TRBJ2-1 | - | TRBV7-9 | 15 | - | CASSPQGFSSPEQFF | TGTGCCAGCAGCCCGCAGGGGTTCTCGTCCCCTGAGCAGTTCTTC
TRBJ2-1 | - | TRBV30 | 14 | few | CAWRIGGFNNEQFF | TGTGCCTGGAGAATCGGGGGTTTCAACAATGAGCAGTTCTTC
TRBJ1-5 | - | TRBV28 | 13 | - | CASTETVSQPQHF | TGTGCCAGCACCGAGACAGTAAGTCAGCCCCAGCATTTT
TRBJ1-1 | - | TRBV18 | 12 | - | CASSPLGGEAFF | TGTGCCAGCTCACCACTCGGGGGTGAAGCTTTCTTT
TRBJ2-2 | TRBD2 | TRBV6-6 | 12 | - | CASGLVVGELFF | TGTGCCAGCGGACTAGTAGTCGGGGAGCTGTTTTTT
TRBJ2-5 | - | TRBV19 | 11 | few | CASRRGETQYF | TGTGCCAGTAGGAGGGGGGAGACCCAGTACTTC
TRBJ2-3 | TRBD2 | TRBV13 | 13 | - | CASSRLASDTQYF | TGTGCCAGCAGCAGACTAGCGTCAGATACGCAGTATTTT
TRBJ1-5 | TRBD1 | TRBV15 | 15 | - | CATGPGQGSSRPQHF | TGTGCCACCGGCCCGGGACAGGGGTCCTCTAGGCCCCAGCATTTT
TRBJ1-1 | TRBD1 | TRBV7-2 | 13 | - | CASSSHGTDEAFF | TGTGCCAGCAGCTCCCACGGGACAGACGAAGCTTTCTTT
TRBJ2-3 | TRBD2 | TRBV4-1 | 17 | - | CASSNHRGGIGADTQYF | TGCGCCAGCAGCAACCATCGCGGGGGGATCGGCGCAGATACGCAGTATTTT
TRBJ1-2 | - | TRBV11-2 | 14 | - | CASSPLTTNYGYTF | TGTGCCAGCAGCCCCCTGACAACTAACTATGGCTACACCTTC
TRBJ2-4 | TRBD2 | TRBV7-9 | 14 | - | CSSSSSGRGNSQYF | TGTTCCAGCAGTTCTAGCGGGAGGGGGAACAGTCAGTACTTC
TRBJ2-5 | TRBD2 | TRBV4-1 | 16 | few | CASSQEGAGGQETQYF | TGCGCCAGCAGCCAAGAAGGGGCGGGAGGCCAGGAGACCCAGTACTTC
TRBJ2-7 | - | TRBV5-1 | 14 | - | CASSLGGLWNEQYF | TGCGCCAGCAGCCTCGGGGGGCTTTGGAACGAGCAGTACTTC
TRBJ1-4 | - | TRBV18 | 14 | once | CASSPPSEGEKLFF | TGTGCCAGCTCACCACCGTCGGAGGGTGAAAAACTGTTTTTT
TRBJ2-5 | TRBD1 | TRBV6-5 | 12 | - | CASSDDRGTQYF | TGTGCCAGCAGTGACGACAGGGGGACCCAGTACTTC
TRBJ2-4 | - | TRBV27 | 15 | - | CASSTGLLAKNIQYF | TGTGCCAGCAGTACAGGTCTTTTAGCCAAAAACATTCAGTACTTC
TRBJ2-3 | TRBD2 | TRBV18 | 16 | - | CASSLLAGGGTDTQYF | TGTGCCAGCTCACTACTAGCGGGAGGCGGCACAGATACGCAGTATTTT
TRBJ2-1 | TRBD2 | TRBV27 | 16 | - | CASSFSQRGGREEQFF | TGTGCCAGCAGTTTTTCCCAGAGGGGCGGGAGGGAAGAGCAGTTCTTC
TRBJ2-5 | - | TRBV29-1 | 12 | - | CSGVESAETQYF | TGCAGCGGTGTGGAGTCGGCCGAGACCCAGTACTTC
TRBJ1-1 | TRBD1 | TRBV11-2 | 16 | - | CASSRQGGRRNTEAFF | TGTGCCAGCAGCCGTCAGGGGGGCCGAAGGAACACTGAAGCTTTCTTT
TRBJ2-3 | - | TRBV7-3 | 14 | once | CASSLSPAADTQYF | TGTGCCAGCAGTTTATCGCCGGCGGCAGATACGCAGTATTTT
TRBJ2-1 | TRBD2 | TRBV2 | 16 | - | CASSEVGGLGYNEQFF | TGTGCCAGCAGTGAAGTTGGGGGACTAGGGTATAATGAGCAGTTCTTC
TRBJ2-5 | - | TRBV7-2 | 15 | few | CASSLAPGPQETQYF | TGTGCCAGCAGCTTAGCGCCTGGGCCCCAAGAGACCCAGTACTTC
TRBJ1-3 | TRBD1 | TRBV28 | 16 | - | CASSIPGGSSGNTIYF | TGTGCCAGCAGTATCCCAGGGGGGTCCTCTGGAAACACCATATATTTT
TRBJ2-3 | TRBD2 | TRBV5-1 | 14 | - | CASREAGIFDTQYF | TGCGCCAGCAGAGAAGCGGGAATTTTCGATACGCAGTATTTT
TRBJ2-1 | TRBD2 | TRBV27 | 16 | - | CASSHGLAGRWGEQFF | TGTGCCAGCAGTCACGGACTAGCGGGACGTTGGGGTGAGCAGTTCTTC
TRBJ1-1 | TRBD1 | TRBV19 | 15 | - | CASSIDGGGYTEAFF | TGTGCCAGTAGTATAGATGGAGGGGGCTACACTGAAGCTTTCTTT
TRBJ2-7 | TRBD1 | TRBV7-9 | 13 | - | CASSSRDSSEQYF | TGTGCCAGCAGCTCCCGGGACAGCTCCGAGCAGTACTTC
TRBJ1-1 | - | TRBV30 | 12 | - | CAWSLSGGEAFF | TGTGCCTGGAGCTTGAGCGGCGGCGAAGCTTTCTTT
TRBJ2-7 | TRBD2 | TRBV4-1 | 15 | once | CASSLLGTSAAEQYF | TGCGCCAGCAGCCTCCTCGGGACTAGCGCCGCCGAGCAGTACTTC
TRBJ2-7 | TRBD1 | TRBV28 | 14 | once | CASSAGTGAYEQYF | TGTGCCAGCAGTGCCGGGACAGGGGCCTACGAGCAGTACTTC
TRBJ2-5 | TRBD2 | TRBV6-1 | 14 | - | CASSEAGLAGTQYF | TGTGCCAGCAGTGAAGCGGGGCTAGCGGGGACCCAGTACTTC
TRBJ2-1 | TRBD1 | TRBV7-2 | 15 | - | CASSSGDRKYNEQFF | TGTGCCAGCAGCTCTGGGGACAGAAAGTACAATGAGCAGTTCTTC
TRBJ2-7 | TRBD2 | TRBV10-2 | 19 | - | CASSDVRAKGLAGAVEQYF | TGCGCCAGCAGTGACGTCAGGGCGAAGGGACTAGCGGGAGCGGTGGAGCAGTACTTC
TRBJ2-3 | - | TRBV6-1 | 13 | - | CASWQGGLDTQYF | TGTGCCAGCTGGCAGGGAGGATTGGATACGCAGTATTTT
TRBJ1-4 | TRBD1 | TRBV2 | 15 | - | CASSGQGAGNEKLFF | TGTGCCAGCTCTGGCCAGGGGGCCGGTAATGAAAAACTGTTTTTT
TRBJ1-1 | TRBD1 | TRBV4-1 | 16 | - | CASSRQGSSMNTEAFF | TGCGCCAGCAGCAGACAGGGGTCTAGCATGAACACTGAAGCTTTCTTT
TRBJ2-3 | TRBD2 | TRBV28 | 16 | - | CASSLRTSGDTDTQYF | TGTGCCAGCAGTTTGAGGACTAGCGGGGACACAGATACGCAGTATTTT
TRBJ1-6 | TRBD1 | TRBV9 | 16 | - | CASSASPTGGNSPLHF | TGTGCCAGCAGCGCATCTCCGACAGGGGGCAATTCACCCCTCCACTTT
TRBJ2-1 | - | TRBV2 | 16 | - | CASTFAAGKGSNEQFF | TGTGCCAGCACCTTCGCGGCGGGAAAGGGTAGCAATGAGCAGTTCTTC
TRBJ2-1 | - | TRBV30 | 16 | - | CAWSVPGLSSYNEQFF | TGTGCCTGGAGTGTACCCGGTCTAAGCTCCTACAATGAGCAGTTCTTC
TRBJ2-7 | - | TRBV27 | 14 | - | CASSSNREYAEQYF | TGTGCCAGCAGTTCCAACCGGGAGTATGCCGAGCAGTACTTC
TRBJ2-4 | TRBD2 | TRBV2 | 15 | - | CASREREVAKNSQYF | TGTGCCAGCAGAGAGCGGGAGGTAGCCAAAAACAGTCAGTACTTC
TRBJ1-1 | - | TRBV10-3 | 14 | - | CAISESEGYTEAFF | TGTGCCATCAGTGAGTCGGAGGGGTACACTGAAGCTTTCTTT
TRBJ2-7 | TRBD1 | TRBV7-3 | 15 | - | CASSLRQGYLYEQYF | TGTGCCAGCAGCTTGAGACAGGGTTATCTCTACGAGCAGTACTTC
TRBJ2-1 | TRBD2 | TRBV19 | 15 | - | CASIDSGSSYNEQFF | TGTGCCAGTATCGATAGCGGGAGCTCCTACAATGAGCAGTTCTTC
TRBJ1-1 | TRBD1 | TRBV6-1 | 15 | - | CASNPLRDRNTEAFF | TGTGCCAGCAACCCCCTCAGGGACAGGAACACTGAAGCTTTCTTT
TRBJ1-2 | TRBD1 | TRBV2 | 13 | - | CASSVGTVNGYTF | TGTGCCAGCAGTGTAGGGACAGTTAATGGCTACACCTTC
TRBJ1-6 | TRBD1 | TRBV27 | 14 | - | CASSRDRGYSPLHF | TGTGCCAGCAGCCGGGACAGGGGGTATTCACCCCTCCACTTT
TRBJ1-5 | - | TRBV7-8 | 16 | - | CASSPHRDTNNQPQHF | TGTGCCAGCAGCCCCCACCGGGATACTAATAATCAGCCCCAGCATTTT
TRBJ1-1 | TRBD1 | TRBV20-1 | 11 | - | CSAPDRGMAFF | TGCAGTGCTCCCGACAGGGGGATGGCTTTCTTT
TRBJ2-1 | - | TRBV27 | 16 | few | CASSSLHGYPYNEQFF | TGTGCCAGCAGTTCCCTTCACGGGTACCCCTACAATGAGCAGTTCTTC
TRBJ1-1 | - | TRBV2 | 13 | once | CASRAGESAEAFF | TGTGCCAGCAGGGCAGGGGAGTCGGCTGAAGCTTTCTTT
TRBJ2-4 | - | TRBV19 | 16 | - | CASTNNRELAKNIQYF | TGTGCCAGTACCAACAACAGGGAACTAGCCAAAAACATTCAGTACTTC
TRBJ2-1 | - | TRBV6-4 | 17 | - | CASSPGERSHSYNEQFF | TGTGCCAGCAGCCCTGGCGAGCGGAGCCACTCCTACAATGAGCAGTTCTTC
TRBJ2-2 | TRBD1 | TRBV19 | 12 | few | CATGQGAGELFF | TGTGCCACTGGACAGGGGGCCGGGGAGCTGTTTTTT
TRBJ1-6 | TRBD1 | TRBV5-1 | 14 | - | CASSEGQEYSPLHF | TGCGCCAGCAGCGAAGGACAGGAGTATTCACCCCTCCACTTT
TRBJ2-1 | - | TRBV7-9 | 15 | - | CAGSLGIGQLNEQFF | TGTGCCGGCAGCTTAGGAATAGGACAACTCAATGAGCAGTTCTTC
TRBJ2-1 | TRBD1 | TRBV7-9 | 15 | - | CASSPGTAPYNEQFF | TGTGCCAGCAGCCCCGGGACAGCCCCCTACAATGAGCAGTTCTTC